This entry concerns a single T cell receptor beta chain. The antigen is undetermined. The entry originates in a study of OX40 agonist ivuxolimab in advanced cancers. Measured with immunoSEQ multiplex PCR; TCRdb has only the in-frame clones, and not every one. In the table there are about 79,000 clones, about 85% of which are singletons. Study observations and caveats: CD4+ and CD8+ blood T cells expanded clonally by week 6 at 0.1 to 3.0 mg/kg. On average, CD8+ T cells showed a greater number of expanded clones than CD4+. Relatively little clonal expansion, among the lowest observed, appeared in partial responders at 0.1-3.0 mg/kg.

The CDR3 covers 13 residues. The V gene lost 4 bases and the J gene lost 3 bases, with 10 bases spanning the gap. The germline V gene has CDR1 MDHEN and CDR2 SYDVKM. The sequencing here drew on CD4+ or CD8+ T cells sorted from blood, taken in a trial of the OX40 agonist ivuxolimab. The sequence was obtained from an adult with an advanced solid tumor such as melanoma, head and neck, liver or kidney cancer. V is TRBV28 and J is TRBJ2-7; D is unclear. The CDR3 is CASSWYGYYEQYF. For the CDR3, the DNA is TGTGCCAGCAGTTGGTATGGATACTACGAGCAGTACTTC.